These T cell receptor beta chains were read from a single sample in a study of vaccination and CD4 T cells after COVID-19. From the PCR reads, TCRdb called clonotypes with MiXCR, one entry per CDR3 protein. The data hold a few thousand distinct CDR3 sequences, with under 35% observed a single time. For these TCRs, the target antigens are not known. Material: CD4+ T cells from blood, cultured in vitro. Receptor source: a human donor in good health. Each CDR3 is given with its conserved first and last residue. Fields, in order: CDR3 protein, CDR3 DNA, clone size, D gene, V gene, J gene. D genes are given only for firm matches. Not all rows give a size; the values are once, few, many and, for expanded clones, a class.

CDR3aa: CSVRGGGLYNEQFF
CDR3nt: TGCAGTGTCCGAGGTGGGGGGCTCTACAATGAGCAGTTCTTC
abundance: -
d_gene: -
v_gene: TRBV20-1
j_gene: TRBJ2-1

CDR3aa: CASTTLSGVYEQYF
CDR3nt: TGTGCCAGCACCACCCTATCAGGGGTCTACGAGCAGTACTTC
abundance: few
d_gene: -
v_gene: TRBV28
j_gene: TRBJ2-7

CDR3aa: CATRTGYTDTQYF
CDR3nt: TGTGCCACACGGACAGGATACACAGATACGCAGTATTTT
abundance: few
d_gene: TRBD1
v_gene: TRBV10-3
j_gene: TRBJ2-3

CDR3aa: CASSLIAGSYEQYF
CDR3nt: TGTGCCAGCAGTTTGATAGCGGGGTCCTACGAGCAGTACTTC
abundance: few
d_gene: TRBD2
v_gene: TRBV12-3/TRBV12-4
j_gene: TRBJ2-7

CDR3aa: CSARTVTDTQYF
CDR3nt: TGCAGTGCTCGGACTGTTACAGATACGCAGTATTTT
abundance: -
d_gene: -
v_gene: TRBV20-1
j_gene: TRBJ2-3

CDR3aa: CASSPTPDTTVGEPQDTIYF
CDR3nt: TGTGCCAGCAGCCCCACGCCGGACACGACGGTTGGGGAGCCCCAGGACACCATATATTTT
abundance: few
d_gene: -
v_gene: TRBV7-2
j_gene: TRBJ1-3

CDR3aa: CASSEGNQPQHF
CDR3nt: TGTGCCAGCAGTGAAGGCAATCAGCCCCAGCATTTT
abundance: -
d_gene: -
v_gene: TRBV6-1
j_gene: TRBJ1-5

CDR3aa: CASSLEGQETQYF
CDR3nt: TGTGCCAGCAGTTTAGAGGGCCAAGAGACCCAGTACTTC
abundance: -
d_gene: -
v_gene: TRBV12-3/TRBV12-4
j_gene: TRBJ2-5

CDR3aa: CASSLEPTGSNEQYF
CDR3nt: TGTGCCAGCAGCTTGGAACCGACAGGGTCAAACGAGCAGTACTTC
abundance: -
d_gene: TRBD1
v_gene: TRBV5-4
j_gene: TRBJ2-7

CDR3aa: CASSLEFAAQYF
CDR3nt: TGTGCCAGCAGCTTGGAGTTCGCGGCCCAGTACTTC
abundance: few
d_gene: -
v_gene: TRBV5-4
j_gene: TRBJ2-5

CDR3aa: CASSLGSRETQYF
CDR3nt: TGTGCCAGCAGCTTGGGATCGCGGGAGACCCAGTACTTC
abundance: few
d_gene: -
v_gene: TRBV7-3
j_gene: TRBJ2-5

CDR3aa: CSALTGINTEAFF
CDR3nt: TGCAGCGCCTTAACAGGGATTAACACTGAAGCTTTCTTT
abundance: -
d_gene: -
v_gene: TRBV29-1
j_gene: TRBJ1-1

CDR3aa: CAHRQGSSPLHF
CDR3nt: TGTGCCCATAGACAGGGTAGTTCACCCCTCCACTTT
abundance: few
d_gene: TRBD1
v_gene: TRBV30
j_gene: TRBJ1-6

CDR3aa: CVSRETSEETQYF
CDR3nt: TGTGTCAGCAGGGAGACTAGCGAAGAGACCCAGTACTTC
abundance: -
d_gene: TRBD2
v_gene: TRBV5-4
j_gene: TRBJ2-5

CDR3aa: CASSVQGDQGNQPQHF
CDR3nt: TGTGCCAGCAGTGTACAGGGGGATCAGGGGAATCAGCCCCAGCATTTT
abundance: few
d_gene: TRBD1
v_gene: TRBV2
j_gene: TRBJ1-5

CDR3aa: CATSRDGGFQPQHF
CDR3nt: TGTGCCACCAGCAGAGATGGGGGGTTTCAGCCCCAGCATTTT
abundance: medium-sized
d_gene: -
v_gene: TRBV15
j_gene: TRBJ1-5

CDR3aa: CASSSTFPAAYIEAFF
CDR3nt: TGTGCCAGCAGTAGTACGTTCCCCGCTGCTTATATTGAAGCTTTCTTT
abundance: few
d_gene: -
v_gene: TRBV6-2/TRBV6-3
j_gene: TRBJ1-1

CDR3aa: CASSETLAGVKFF
CDR3nt: TGTGCCAGCAGCGAGACCCTAGCGGGAGTGAAGTTCTTC
abundance: few
d_gene: TRBD2
v_gene: TRBV9
j_gene: TRBJ2-1

CDR3aa: CASSSDPNYGYTF
CDR3nt: TGCGCCAGCAGCTCCGACCCTAACTATGGCTACACCTTC
abundance: -
d_gene: -
v_gene: TRBV5-1
j_gene: TRBJ1-2

CDR3aa: CASMGQLQETQYF
CDR3nt: TGTGCCAGCATGGGACAGCTACAAGAGACCCAGTACTTC
abundance: -
d_gene: TRBD1
v_gene: TRBV6-2/TRBV6-3
j_gene: TRBJ2-5

CDR3aa: CASSNGARNTEAFF
CDR3nt: TGTGCCAGCAGCAATGGGGCACGGAACACTGAAGCTTTCTTT
abundance: -
d_gene: -
v_gene: TRBV7-9
j_gene: TRBJ1-1

CDR3aa: CASSIEGSRYEQYF
CDR3nt: TGTGCCAGTAGTATAGAGGGCAGCCGATACGAGCAGTACTTC
abundance: once
d_gene: -
v_gene: TRBV19
j_gene: TRBJ2-7

CDR3aa: CASSLQSTSPLHF
CDR3nt: TGTGCCAGCAGCTTACAGTCTACTTCACCCCTCCACTTT
abundance: medium-sized
d_gene: -
v_gene: TRBV7-3
j_gene: TRBJ1-6

CDR3aa: CASSQQGARVGEQYF
CDR3nt: TGTGCCAGCAGCCAACAGGGGGCACGGGTGGGCGAGCAGTACTTC
abundance: -
d_gene: TRBD1
v_gene: TRBV16
j_gene: TRBJ2-7

CDR3aa: CASSISWGSNQPQHF
CDR3nt: TGTGCCAGTAGTATTTCGTGGGGGTCGAATCAGCCCCAGCATTTT
abundance: -
d_gene: -
v_gene: TRBV19
j_gene: TRBJ1-5

CDR3aa: CASSYSSRGFLTDTQYF
CDR3nt: TGTGCCAGCAGTTACTCGAGTAGGGGTTTTCTCACAGATACGCAGTATTTT
abundance: -
d_gene: -
v_gene: TRBV6-5
j_gene: TRBJ2-3

CDR3aa: CATSRDRVDEQYF
CDR3nt: TGTGCCACCTCCCGGGACAGGGTGGACGAGCAGTACTTC
abundance: few
d_gene: TRBD1
v_gene: TRBV7-3
j_gene: TRBJ2-7

CDR3aa: CASSRDRFSYEQYF
CDR3nt: TGTGCCAGCAGTCGTGACAGATTTTCCTACGAGCAGTACTTC
abundance: few
d_gene: -
v_gene: TRBV7-3
j_gene: TRBJ2-7

CDR3aa: CASSMGPGGGPQETQYF
CDR3nt: TGTGCCAGTAGTATGGGTCCTGGCGGGGGGCCGCAAGAGACCCAGTACTTC
abundance: -
d_gene: TRBD2
v_gene: TRBV19
j_gene: TRBJ2-5

CDR3aa: CATSDWTSGGQETQYF
CDR3nt: TGTGCCACCAGTGATTGGACTAGCGGGGGCCAAGAGACCCAGTACTTC
abundance: few
d_gene: TRBD2
v_gene: TRBV24-1
j_gene: TRBJ2-5

CDR3aa: CASSLILAGETYEQYF
CDR3nt: TGTGCCAGCAGCCTAATCCTAGCGGGAGAGACTTACGAGCAGTACTTC
abundance: -
d_gene: TRBD2
v_gene: TRBV11-2
j_gene: TRBJ2-7

CDR3aa: CATGTGTDYGYTF
CDR3nt: TGTGCTACCGGCACCGGGACGGATTATGGCTACACCTTC
abundance: -
d_gene: -
v_gene: TRBV12-5
j_gene: TRBJ1-2

CDR3aa: CATSAYPTGGFSGYTF
CDR3nt: TGTGCCACCAGTGCTTATCCGACAGGGGGATTTTCTGGCTACACCTTC
abundance: -
d_gene: TRBD1
v_gene: TRBV24-1
j_gene: TRBJ1-2

CDR3aa: CASSLRSNYGYTF
CDR3nt: TGCGCCAGCAGCTTGCGGAGTAACTATGGCTACACCTTC
abundance: few
d_gene: -
v_gene: TRBV5-1
j_gene: TRBJ1-2

CDR3aa: CASSYAGTDTQYF
CDR3nt: TGTGCCAGCAGTTACGCAGGGACAGATACGCAGTATTTT
abundance: -
d_gene: -
v_gene: TRBV6-5
j_gene: TRBJ2-3

CDR3aa: CSARSSYEQYF
CDR3nt: TGCAGCGCCCGGTCGTCCTACGAGCAGTACTTC
abundance: -
d_gene: -
v_gene: TRBV29-1
j_gene: TRBJ2-7

CDR3aa: CASSLKGRPNYGYTF
CDR3nt: TGTGCCAGCAGCTTGAAGGGCAGGCCTAACTATGGCTACACCTTC
abundance: few
d_gene: -
v_gene: TRBV5-6
j_gene: TRBJ1-2

CDR3aa: CASSEGLETQYF
CDR3nt: TGTGCCAGCAGCGAGGGGTTGGAGACCCAGTACTTC
abundance: -
d_gene: -
v_gene: TRBV9
j_gene: TRBJ2-5

CDR3aa: CASSLYTGYEQYF
CDR3nt: TGTGCCAGCAGTTTATACACTGGGTACGAGCAGTACTTC
abundance: -
d_gene: -
v_gene: TRBV27
j_gene: TRBJ2-7

CDR3aa: CASSALGYYEQYF
CDR3nt: TGTGCCAGCTCCGCGCTGGGTTACTACGAGCAGTACTTC
abundance: -
d_gene: -
v_gene: TRBV2
j_gene: TRBJ2-7